This T cell receptor beta chain stems from a study of T cells after yellow fever vaccination. The study made its TCR cDNA through 5'RACE template switching. That step introduced a universal primer site along with UMIs. Using its own MiXCR run on the 5' RACE reads, TCRdb lists one record per CDR3 protein. The sample lists approximately 120,000 distinct CDR3 sequences, over 8% occurring once. The V gene's germline CDR1 is GTSNPN and CDR2 SVGIG (reference sequence). The CDR3 has 13 residues. Between the trimmed V and J ends, which lost 0 bases and 5 bases, there was a span of 8 bases. General study results and limits: Within FACS-sorted repertoires, abundant clonotypes contaminating from the bulk population could be present.

There are a few counts of this clonotype. Its specificity is not known. Specimen: CD8+ T cells sorted from PBMCs, collected on the day of the yellow fever booster vaccination. J is TRBJ2-1 and V is TRBV30; no definite D call. The receptor was isolated from a man in his late teens or twenties who received the YFV17D yellow fever vaccine. CDR3 nucleotides: TGTGCCTGGAGTGTAATGGAAAACAATGAGCAGTTCTTC. This encodes CAWSVMENNEQFF.